The 16 T cell receptor beta chains in this list originate from one sample, sequenced in a study of T-cell reconstitution after alpha-beta-depleted transplantation in children. During its preparation, the TCRbeta library received unique molecular identifiers. TCRdb fed the PCR reads into MiXCR, producing one record per CDR3 protein. The data contain approximately 490,000 distinct CDR3 sequences, 10% of them seen just once; the ten biggest clones take up 2% to 2.5%. The sequenced sample was PBMCs, obtained before TCRalphabeta/CD19-depleted stem cell transplant. All receptors come from a child aged 2-15 years with inherited bone marrow failure, due to receive a stem cell transplant.

This chain links TRBV21-1 with TRBJ2-1; the table assigns TRBD2, which was not confirmed against the DNA. TRBV21-1 is a listed pseudogene. The CDR3 consists of 17 residues. CDR3 coding DNA: TGTGCCAGGGGCTGGAGGTCTAGCGGCATTCCCTACAATGAGCAGTTCTTC. Translation gives CARGWRSSGIPYNEQFF.

This clonotype was counted many times. CDR3 DNA sequence: TGTGCCAGCAGCGTAGGGGGACAGGGGAATCCCCAGTACTTC. It translates to CASSVGGQGNPQYF. The chain is built from TRBV9 and TRBJ2-5; 10 nucleotides align to TRBD1. Germline trimming cut 0 bases from V and 9 bases from J; bases unmatched to any gene: 5. The CDR3 covers 14 residues. Germline-derived CDR1 and CDR2 are SGDLS and YYNGEE.

The sample holds many counts of this clonotype. This chain uses TRBV5-1 with TRBJ2-7; 8 bases align to TRBD1. Germline-derived CDR1 and CDR2 are SGHRS and YFSETQ. J was trimmed by 6 bases and V by 3 bases; bases with no gene match: 8. The CDR3 spans 14 residues. CDR3 coding DNA: TGCGCCAGCAGCTCCGGGACAGGCATCCTCGAGCAGTACTTC. Translated, it gives CASSSGTGILEQYF.

Ten or more counts support this clonotype. The rearrangement joins TRBV27 to TRBJ2-1, with TRBD1 matching over 9 bases. The CDR3 loop spans 11 amino acids. V was clipped by 5 bases and J by 15 bases; unmatched bases: 5. Germline V lookup: CDR1 MNHEY, CDR2 SMNVEV (reference sequence). CDR3 DNA: TGTGCCAGCAGTGCTCGGGACAGGGCGTTCTTC. This gives the protein CASSARDRAFF.

The J gene is TRBJ2-1, the V gene TRBV27; D is perhaps TRBD1 or TRBD2 (5 bases each). The germline V gene encodes CDR1 MNHEY and CDR2 SMNVEV (reference sequence). Deletions cut 3 bases from V and 0 bases from J, with 9 bases between. This CDR3 spans 15 amino acids. In DNA form, the CDR3 reads TGTGCCAGCAGTTTTGTCGGGACCTCCTACAATGAGCAGTTCTTC. It yields the protein CASSFVGTSYNEQFF.

This clonotype has ten or more counts. V usage is TRBV7-9 and J usage is TRBJ2-2; maybe TRBD1 (5 bases). CDR1 SEHNR and CDR2 FQNEAQ come from the germline V gene (reference sequence). The V end lost 2 bases, the J end lost 4 bases, and 11 bases lay between the germline ends. The CDR3 spans 15 residues. The CDR3 protein is CASSLRGSSTGELFF. The CDR3 region has the DNA TGTGCCAGCAGCTTAAGGGGATCGAGCACCGGGGAGCTGTTTTTT.

This clonotype showed up many times. The CDR3 does not close with the conserved phenylalanine or tryptophan, likely indicating a read error. No DNA is shown, since the ends of the CDR3 on it are uncertain; the CDR3 is the one TCRdb lists. V usage is TRBV10-3 and J usage is TRBJ2-1. From its first to its last residue, the CDR3 has 8 amino acids. Germline V gene lookup returns CDR1 ENHRY and CDR2 SYGVKD. The CDR3 loop reads CAISGGLL.

This clonotype was detected ten times or more. This sequence joins TRBV12-3 or TRBV12-4 and TRBJ2-7; D is possibly TRBD1 (5 bases). Trimming cost V 3 bases and J 2 bases, with 11 bases left between them. The CDR3 totals 14 residues. CDR3 nucleotides: TGTGCCAGCAGTTTTAGGGGTGCGGCCTACGAGCAGTACTTC. This sequence encodes CASSFRGAAYEQYF.

This clonotype came up many times. This rearrangement joins TRBV24-1 to TRBJ2-1; 9 bases line up with TRBD1. This CDR3 spans 13 amino acids. Trimming cost V 9 bases and J 6 bases; bases outside gene matches: 5. CDR1 KGHDR and CDR2 SFDVKD come from the germline V gene. The CDR3 DNA reads as TGTGCCACCGGTCCGACAGGGGGCAATGAGCAGTTCTTC. It is translated as CATGPTGGNEQFF.

This clonotype was counted ten times or more. The V and J genes are TRBV4-2 and TRBJ2-7; the match to TRBD2 covers 8 bases. The trim removed 4 bases at V and 6 bases at J, leaving 11 bases unmatched. CDR1 is LGHNA and CDR2 is YNFKEQ in the germline V gene. The CDR3 has 15 residues. CDR3 nucleotide sequence: TGTGCCAGCAGCCCCAATTTCGGGAGGGCCTCCGAGCAGTACTTC. It encodes CASSPNFGRASEQYF.

This clonotype was detected ten times or more. The genes are TRBV3-1 and TRBJ2-7, with a tentative D call TRBD2 (6 bases). Germline assignment: CDR1 LGHDT and CDR2 YNNKEL (reference sequence). Trimming stripped 5 bases from V and 4 bases from J, with 15 bases between. The CDR3 covers 14 residues. CDR3 DNA sequence: TGTGCCAGCAGCACCGGGACTTTAGCGTACGAGCAGTACTTC. Its protein is CASSTGTLAYEQYF.

This clonotype has just a few counts. The chain joins TRBV6-5 to TRBJ1-1; 8 bases align to TRBD1. This CDR3 is built from 17 residues. Germline-derived CDR1 and CDR2 are MNHEY and SVGAGI. The junction had 10 bases not matched to a gene; V was cut back by 0 bases and J by 4 bases. CDR3 bases: TGTGCCAGCAGTTACTCGATGGTTCAGGGGGCAGGCACTGAAGCTTTCTTT. Its translation: CASSYSMVQGAGTEAFF.

This clonotype was recorded a few times. This chain connects TRBV30 to TRBJ2-5, with TRBD2 matching 15 bases. V lost 4 bases to trimming and J lost 6 bases; unmatched junction nucleotides: 6. The CDR3 runs to 15 residues. Germline CDR1 reads GTSNPN; CDR2 reads SVGIG (reference sequence). DNA for the CDR3: TGTGCCTGGAACCAAGGGACTAGCGGGAGGAAGACCCAGTACTTC. Residues: CAWNQGTSGRKTQYF. Full variable domain (outside the CDR3, taken from reference TRBV30 and TRBJ2-5): SQTIHQWPATLVQPVGSPLSLECTVEGTSNPNLYWYRQAAGRGLQLLFYSVGIGQISSEVPQNLSASRPQDRQFILSSKKLLLSDSGFYLCAWNQGTSGRKTQYFGPGTRLLVL.

Regarding this clonotype: One base away lies a much larger clone, so this may be a sequencing read error. The CDR3 loop is CASSLVTGVMSYEQYF. The CDR3 DNA sequence: TGTGCCAGCAGCTTAGTCACAGGTGTGATGTCCTACGAGCAGTACTTC. The rearrangement joins TRBV7-9 to TRBJ2-7; maybe TRBD1 (5 bases). Germline values: CDR1 SEHNR, CDR2 FQNEAQ (reference sequence). V lost 1 base to trimming and J lost 1 base, with 14 bases between them. The CDR3 totals 16 residues.

This clonotype was counted many times. This chain connects TRBV7-2 to TRBJ2-1; no clear D gene. This CDR3 has 12 residues. Germline CDR1 reads SGHTA; CDR2 reads FQGNSA. The V end was cut by 3 bases, the J end by 10 bases, with 10 bases between. The CDR3 protein is CASSLVGPEQFF. The DNA of the CDR3 is TGTGCCAGCAGCTTGGTTGGACCAGAGCAGTTCTTC.

The V gene is TRBV21-1, the J gene TRBJ1-1. TRBV21-1 is deemed a pseudogene. The CDR3 spans 14 residues. CDR3 nucleotide sequence: TGTGCCAGCCGCCAAATCCCCAAGTACACTGAAGCTTTCTTT. Translated, it gives CASRQIPKYTEAFF.